This TCR beta chain comes out of a study of Ad26.COV2.S vaccination and SARS-CoV-2 variants. For the study at large: Recipients of Ad26.COV2.S got it intramuscularly, once or twice 56 days apart.

The CDR3 consists of 16 residues. V was cut by 3 bases and J by 10 bases, with 19 bases left in between. The germline CDR1 and CDR2 sequences are KGHSH and LQKENI. Sequencing was performed with immunoSEQ multiplex PCR; in TCRdb, only in-frame clones are kept and a portion is missing. This sample has 300,000 to 400,000 clones, with around four fifths found just once. Sample treatment: 15 to 20 received Ad26.COV2.S at low or high dose, single or two shots; several received placebo; per-sample allocation not given. Day 63 after the first injection of vaccine or placebo was the sampling time. The sample was peripheral blood, taken in a trial of Ad26.COV2.S vaccine versus placebo. This receptor was taken from a person aged 18-65 years who received the Ad26.COV2.S COVID-19 vaccine or a placebo. The chain has TRBV18 and TRBJ1-6; D remains unclear. Here the CDR3 reads CASSPNVGGLGSPLHF. The CDR3, as DNA: TGTGCCAGCTCACCTAACGTAGGAGGTCTGGGGTCACCCCTCCACTTT.